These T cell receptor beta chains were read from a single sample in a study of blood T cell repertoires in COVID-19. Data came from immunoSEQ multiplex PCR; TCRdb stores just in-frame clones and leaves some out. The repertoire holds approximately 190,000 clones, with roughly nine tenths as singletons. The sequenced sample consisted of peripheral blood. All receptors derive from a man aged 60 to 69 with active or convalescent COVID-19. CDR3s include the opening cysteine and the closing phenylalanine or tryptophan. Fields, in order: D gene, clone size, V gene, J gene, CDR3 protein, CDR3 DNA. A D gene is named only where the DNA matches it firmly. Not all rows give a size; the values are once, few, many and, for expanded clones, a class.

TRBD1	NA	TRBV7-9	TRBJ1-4	CASSLGGQAAEKLFF	TGTGCCAGCAGCTTAGGGGGACAGGCGGCTGAAAAACTGTTTTTT
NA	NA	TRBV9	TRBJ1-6	CASSDRLGGSPLHF	TGTGCCAGCAGCGATCGATTAGGCGGTTCACCCCTCCACTTT
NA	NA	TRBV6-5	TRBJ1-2	CASKGGQGNGYTF	TGTGCCAGCAAGGGTGGGCAGGGCAATGGCTACACCTTC
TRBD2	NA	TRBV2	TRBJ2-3	CASSEFLAGGTQYF	TGTGCCAGCAGTGAATTCCTAGCGGGGGGTACGCAGTATTTT
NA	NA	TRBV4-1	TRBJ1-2	CASSQEWGVGGYTF	TGCGCCAGCAGCCAAGAATGGGGAGTAGGTGGCTACACCTTC
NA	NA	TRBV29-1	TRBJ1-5	CSVEDLRGSYSNQPQHF	TGCAGCGTTGAAGATCTTCGCGGATCCTATAGCAATCAGCCCCAGCATTTT
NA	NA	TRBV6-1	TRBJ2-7	CASSEARLTYEQYF	TGTGCCAGCAGTGAAGCGAGGTTGACCTACGAGCAGTACTTC
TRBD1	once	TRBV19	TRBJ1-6	CASNSLGQGGNSPLHF	TGTGCCAGTAACTCTCTTGGACAGGGAGGGAATTCACCCCTCCACTTT
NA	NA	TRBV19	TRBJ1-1	CATLNLPGAAEAFF	TGTGCCACCCTTAATCTGCCAGGGGCAGCTGAAGCTTTCTTT
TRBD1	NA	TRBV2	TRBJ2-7	CASIRDRIGYEQYF	TGTGCCAGCATAAGGGACAGGATAGGTTACGAGCAGTACTTC
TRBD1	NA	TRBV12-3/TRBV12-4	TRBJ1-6	CASRGGFGSPLHF	TGTGCCAGCAGAGGGGGCTTCGGTTCACCCCTCCACTTT
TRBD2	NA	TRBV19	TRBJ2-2	CASSLISGGSTGELFF	TGTGCCAGTAGCCTCATTAGCGGGGGGAGCACCGGGGAGCTGTTTTTT
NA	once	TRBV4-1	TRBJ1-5	CASSQDSRGISNQPQHF	TGCGCCAGCAGCCAAGATTCACGGGGTATCAGCAATCAGCCCCAGCATTTT
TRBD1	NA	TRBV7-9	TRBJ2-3	CASSLAGTVRVSDTQYF	TGTGCCAGCAGCTTAGCGGGGACAGTGAGGGTGTCAGATACGCAGTATTTT
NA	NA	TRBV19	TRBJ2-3	CASSIRGMTDTQYF	TGTGCCAGTAGTATCAGGGGTATGACAGATACGCAGTATTTT
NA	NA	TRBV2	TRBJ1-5	CASSDGGNSNQPQHF	TGTGCCAGCAGTGACGGGGGAAATAGCAATCAGCCCCAGCATTTT
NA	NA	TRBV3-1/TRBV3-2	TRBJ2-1	CASSSVRGYEQFF	TGTGCCAGCAGCTCCGTCAGGGGTTATGAGCAGTTCTTC
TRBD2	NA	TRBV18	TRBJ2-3	CASSPSVGLAGGEDTQYF	TGTGCCAGCTCACCAAGTGTGGGACTAGCGGGGGGCGAAGATACGCAGTATTTT
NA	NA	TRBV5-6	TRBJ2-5	CASSLGGVETQYF	TGTGCCAGCAGCTTGGGAGGAGTCGAGACCCAGTACTTC
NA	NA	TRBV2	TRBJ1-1	CASKTEMNTEAFF	TGTGCCAGCAAAACAGAGATGAACACTGAAGCTTTCTTT
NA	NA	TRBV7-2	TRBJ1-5	CASTRSDNNQPQHF	TGTGCCAGCACCCGATCGGACAACAATCAGCCCCAGCATTTT
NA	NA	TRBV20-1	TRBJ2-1	CSAVDNEQFF	TGCAGTGCCGTAGACAATGAGCAGTTCTTC
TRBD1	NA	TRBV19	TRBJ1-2	CASSMGGTVNYGYTF	TGTGCCAGTAGTATGGGTGGGACAGTGAACTATGGCTACACCTTC
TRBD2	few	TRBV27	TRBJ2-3	CASSAKRGGRNTQYF	TGTGCCAGCAGTGCCAAGCGGGGGGGCCGCAATACGCAGTATTTT
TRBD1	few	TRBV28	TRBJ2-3	CASSRDRDGRTQYF	TGTGCCAGCAGTCGGGACAGGGACGGGCGGACGCAGTATTTT
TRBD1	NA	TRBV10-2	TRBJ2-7	CASGTGDRPLEQYF	TGCGCCAGCGGCACAGGGGACCGGCCCCTCGAGCAGTACTTC
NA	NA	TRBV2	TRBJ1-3	CASSAGGLAGNTIYF	TGTGCCAGCAGTGCGGGGGGGCTGGCTGGAAACACCATATATTTT
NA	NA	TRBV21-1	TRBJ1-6	CASSKVTVSNSPLHF	TGTGCCAGCAGCAAAGTCACGGTGAGTAATTCACCCCTCCACTTT
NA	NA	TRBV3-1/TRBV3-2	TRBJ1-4	CASREQGPGKKLFF	TGTGCCAGCAGGGAACAGGGCCCAGGGAAAAAACTGTTTTTT
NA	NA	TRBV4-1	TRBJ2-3	CASRKPGGTDTQYF	TGCGCCAGCAGGAAACCAGGGGGCACAGATACGCAGTATTTT
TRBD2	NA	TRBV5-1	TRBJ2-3	CASSTGTSEAQYF	TGCGCCAGCAGTACCGGGACTAGCGAGGCGCAGTATTTT
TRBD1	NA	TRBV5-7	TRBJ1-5	CASSGRQGAGLSNQPQHF	TGTGCCAGCAGCGGTCGACAGGGGGCGGGATTAAGTAATCAGCCCCAGCATTTT
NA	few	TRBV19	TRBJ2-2	CASSIRGNTGELFF	TGTGCCAGTAGTATTCGGGGGAACACCGGGGAGCTGTTTTTT
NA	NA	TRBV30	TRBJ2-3	CAWSVGTDTQYF	TGTGCCTGGAGTGTCGGCACAGATACGCAGTATTTT
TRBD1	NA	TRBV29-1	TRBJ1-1	CSVRGVTGADTEAFF	TGCAGCGTCCGAGGGGTTACAGGGGCGGACACTGAAGCTTTCTTT
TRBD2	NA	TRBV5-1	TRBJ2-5	CASSTGLATETQYF	TGCGCCAGCAGTACAGGACTAGCGACAGAGACCCAGTACTTC
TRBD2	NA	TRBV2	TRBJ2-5	CASSAYSGGETQYF	TGTGCCAGCAGTGCCTATAGCGGGGGAGAGACCCAGTACTTC
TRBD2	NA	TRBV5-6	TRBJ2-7	CASSLGASGSYEQYF	TGTGCCAGCAGCTTGGGGGCTAGCGGCTCCTACGAGCAGTACTTC
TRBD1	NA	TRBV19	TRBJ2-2	CASKGQGDGELFF	TGTGCCAGTAAGGGGCAGGGGGACGGGGAGCTGTTTTTT
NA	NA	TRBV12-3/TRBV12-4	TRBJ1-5	CASSQGYQPQHF	TGTGCCAGCAGTCAGGGTTATCAGCCCCAGCATTTT
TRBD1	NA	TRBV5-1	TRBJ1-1	CASSIGQARNTEAFF	TGCGCCAGCAGCATAGGACAGGCGCGGAACACTGAAGCTTTCTTT
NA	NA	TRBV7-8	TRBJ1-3	CASSGTLGLTGNTIYF	TGTGCCAGCAGCGGGACTCTGGGTCTGACTGGAAACACCATATATTTT
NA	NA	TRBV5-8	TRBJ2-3	CASSLAGGWSDTQYF	TGTGCCAGCAGCCTCGCGGGCGGGTGGTCAGATACGCAGTATTTT
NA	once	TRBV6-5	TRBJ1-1	CASTYSHTEAFF	TGTGCCAGCACCTATAGTCACACTGAAGCTTTCTTT
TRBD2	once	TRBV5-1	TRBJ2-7	CASSLDSSGGVVDEQYF	TGCGCCAGCAGCTTGGACTCTAGCGGGGGGGTCGTCGACGAGCAGTACTTC
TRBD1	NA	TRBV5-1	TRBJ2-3	CASSLGQGAPDTQYF	TGCGCCAGCAGCTTGGGACAGGGGGCCCCAGATACGCAGTATTTT
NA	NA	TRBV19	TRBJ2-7	CASRGSDSYEQYF	TGTGCCAGCAGGGGATCTGATTCCTACGAGCAGTACTTC
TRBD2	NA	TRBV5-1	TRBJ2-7	CASSLAPSTSGGVYEQYF	TGCGCCAGCAGCTTGGCCCCATCGACTAGCGGGGGGGTATACGAGCAGTACTTC
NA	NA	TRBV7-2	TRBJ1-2	CASSIQQGLANYGYTF	TGTGCCAGCAGCATTCAACAGGGTTTGGCGAACTATGGCTACACCTTC
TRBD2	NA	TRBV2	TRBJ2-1	CASRATSGGLNEQFF	TGTGCCAGCAGGGCGACTAGCGGGGGCCTCAATGAGCAGTTCTTC
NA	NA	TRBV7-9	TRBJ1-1	CASSSWGDTEAFF	TGTGCCAGCAGCTCATGGGGGGACACTGAAGCTTTCTTT
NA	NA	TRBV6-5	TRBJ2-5	CASSLGKGGAQETQYF	TGTGCCAGCAGTTTGGGGAAGGGGGGGGCGCAAGAGACCCAGTACTTC
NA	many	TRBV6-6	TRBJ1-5	CASTTNGNQPQHF	TGTGCCAGCACCACGAACGGGAATCAGCCCCAGCATTTT
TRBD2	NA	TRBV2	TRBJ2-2	CASSESSGGVELFF	TGTGCCAGCAGTGAAAGTAGCGGGGGGGTCGAGCTGTTTTTT
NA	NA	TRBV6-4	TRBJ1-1	CAMVDRLNTEAFF	TGTGCCATGGTGGACAGACTGAACACTGAAGCTTTCTTT
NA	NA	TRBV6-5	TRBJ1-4	CASIPIEFLQKLFF	TGTGCCAGCATACCCATCGAGTTCTTGCAAAAACTGTTTTTT
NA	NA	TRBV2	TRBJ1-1	CASSESGESEAFF	TGTGCCAGCAGTGAATCGGGAGAATCTGAAGCTTTCTTT
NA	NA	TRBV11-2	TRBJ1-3	CASSLDSRNTIYF	TGTGCCAGCAGCTTAGATTCCAGAAACACCATATATTTT
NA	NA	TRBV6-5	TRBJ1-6	CASSPGALRVHF	TGTGCCAGCAGTCCTGGGGCCTTAAGGGTCCACTTT
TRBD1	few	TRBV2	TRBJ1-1	CASSESLTGGRAFF	TGTGCCAGCAGTGAAAGTCTGACAGGGGGTAGAGCTTTCTTT